This is a list of T cell receptor beta chains from one sample in a study of T cell responses to AZD1222 COVID-19 vaccine. TCRdb's copy holds only in-frame clones and misses some; the assay was immunoSEQ multiplex PCR. Of approximately 92,000 clones in the sample, around 90% were seen once. Material: peripheral blood, obtained on day 0 of AZD1222 vaccination. The receptors derive from an adult in good health. CDR3s include the opening cysteine and the closing phenylalanine or tryptophan. Fields, in order: J gene, V gene, clone size, D gene, CDR3 DNA, CDR3 protein. A D gene is named only where the DNA matches it firmly. A clone size is listed for some rows: how often the clone was seen (once, few, many), or a class if it is expanded.

TRBJ1-1	TRBV6-5	.	.	TGTGCCAGCAGTTACTCGGTTCTGTTGGGTGAAGCTTTCTTT	CASSYSVLLGEAFF
TRBJ1-1	TRBV28	.	TRBD1	TGTGCCACTACAGGGGAGAACACTGAAGCTTTCTTT	CATTGENTEAFF
TRBJ2-1	TRBV2	.	.	TGTGCCAGCAGTGAACCCTTTCGCAATGAGCAGTTCTTC	CASSEPFRNEQFF
TRBJ2-5	TRBV5-1	.	.	TGCGCCAGCAGCTTGTCGCGGTCAGGTTCAGAGACCCAGTACTTC	CASSLSRSGSETQYF
TRBJ2-3	TRBV7-3	.	TRBD2	TGTGCCAGCACCCTAGCGGGGGAGACAGATACGCAGTATTTT	CASTLAGETDTQYF
TRBJ1-2	TRBV30	.	.	TGTGCCTGGAGTGTACCTGACAGAACTAACTATGGCTACACCTTC	CAWSVPDRTNYGYTF
TRBJ1-3	TRBV19	.	.	TGTGCCAGTAGTCCCTGGTCGGTCGACTCTCGGAACACCATATATTTT	CASSPWSVDSRNTIYF
TRBJ2-7	TRBV27	.	.	TGTGCCAGCAGCCCCGGGCTCGCTCGGGGACCCTACGAGCAGTACTTC	CASSPGLARGPYEQYF
TRBJ2-5	TRBV4-2	.	.	TGTGCCAGCAGCCAAGATCCATGGGCGGGGGCCCTACAAGAGACCCAGTACTTC	CASSQDPWAGALQETQYF
TRBJ1-3	TRBV9	.	.	TGTGCCAGCAGCGTAGATGGAGGGAATGGAAACACCATATATTTT	CASSVDGGNGNTIYF
TRBJ2-3	TRBV4-1	.	.	TGCGCCAGCAGCCCCCCGGGGGCAGATACGCAGTATTTT	CASSPPGADTQYF
TRBJ1-1	TRBV6-4	once	TRBD1	TGTGCCAGCAGTGTCGGGACAGGCCAAGCTTTCTTT	CASSVGTGQAFF
TRBJ2-7	TRBV18	.	.	TGTGCCAGCTCACCACGAGGCGGGATCTCTCCCTACGAGCAGTACTTC	CASSPRGGISPYEQYF
TRBJ2-3	TRBV6-4	.	TRBD1	TGTGCCAGCAGTGAAGAGACAGGGGAGAGAGGCACAGATACGCAGTATTTT	CASSEETGERGTDTQYF
TRBJ2-1	TRBV7-2	.	.	TGTGCCAGCAGCTTCACGGGCGAGCAGTTCTTC	CASSFTGEQFF
TRBJ1-2	TRBV9	.	.	TGTGCCAGCAGCGTAGTACCGGGCTATGGCTACACCTTC	CASSVVPGYGYTF
TRBJ1-2	TRBV4-2	few	.	TGTGCCAGCAGCCAAGTGGGGCGGCCAACCGCCGGTGACTACACCTTC	CASSQVGRPTAGDYTF
TRBJ1-6	TRBV11-1	.	.	TGTGCCAGCAGCGGTGGGGGGAATTCACCCCTCCACTTT	CASSGGGNSPLHF
TRBJ1-1	TRBV6-4	.	.	TGTGCCAGCAGTGAAAAACCAGAGAACACTGAAGCTTTCTTT	CASSEKPENTEAFF
TRBJ1-2	TRBV5-6	.	.	TGTGCCAGCAGCTCCAAGGTCGGGAAAACGACTGGCTACACCTTC	CASSSKVGKTTGYTF